This T cell receptor beta chain was captured in a study of technical replicates of blood from a handful of donors. The table lists this clone with a count of one. There are 14 residues in the CDR3. Germline V gene data show CDR1 as SQVTM and CDR2 as ANQGSEA. Trimming removed 7 bases at V and 0 bases at J, with 16 bases between. Measured with immunoSEQ multiplex PCR; TCRdb has only the in-frame clones, and not every one. Found here are 65,000 to 70,000 clones, over 70% of them singletons; the top ten hold 4.6%. Sample: PBMCs. The rearrangement uses TRBV29-1 and TRBJ2-7, with D possibly matching TRBD2 (7 bases). The clonotype was recovered from a human donor in good health. Some clones in this sample may be carry-over from other donors' samples. The CDR3 spells CSAKLADSSYEQYF. CDR3 nucleotides: TGCAGCGCCAAGCTAGCGGACAGCTCCTACGAGCAGTACTTC.